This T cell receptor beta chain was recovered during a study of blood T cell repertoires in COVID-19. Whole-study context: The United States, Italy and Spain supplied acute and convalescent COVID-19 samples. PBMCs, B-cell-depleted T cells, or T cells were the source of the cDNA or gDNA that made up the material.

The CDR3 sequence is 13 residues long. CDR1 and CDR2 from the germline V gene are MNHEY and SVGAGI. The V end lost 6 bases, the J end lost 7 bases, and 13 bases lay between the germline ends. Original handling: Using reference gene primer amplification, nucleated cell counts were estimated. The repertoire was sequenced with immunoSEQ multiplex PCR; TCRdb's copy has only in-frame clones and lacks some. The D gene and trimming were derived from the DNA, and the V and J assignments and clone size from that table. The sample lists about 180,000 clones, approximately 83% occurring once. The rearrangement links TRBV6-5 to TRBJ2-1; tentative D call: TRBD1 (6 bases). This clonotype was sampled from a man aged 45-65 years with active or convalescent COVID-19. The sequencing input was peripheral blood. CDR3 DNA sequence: TGTGCCAGCAGACGACAGGAATGGAATGAGCAGTTCTTC. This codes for CASRRQEWNEQFF.